This entry features one T cell receptor (beta chain) sequence. The data are from a study of Ad26.COV2.S vaccination and SARS-CoV-2 variants. Specified treatment: 15 to 20 received Ad26.COV2.S at low or high dose, single or two shots; several received placebo; per-sample allocation not given. Sampling occurred on day 63 after the first vaccine or placebo injection. Looked up from germline, CDR1 is SGHNT and CDR2 is YENEEA. The V end was cut by 0 bases, the J end by 4 bases, with 16 bases between. CDR3 length: 17 residues. Clones were sequenced by immunoSEQ multiplex PCR, and TCRdb holds only the in-frame ones, with some missing. The sample consists of a few hundred thousand clones, around 87% of them appearing once.

The sample in question was peripheral blood, obtained in a trial of Ad26.COV2.S vaccine versus placebo. The chain is built from TRBV11-3 and TRBJ2-1; D unclear. This TCR came from a person between 18 and 65 years old who received the Ad26.COV2.S COVID-19 vaccine or a placebo. CDR3 amino acids: CASSLEPPLHAYNEQFF. The CDR3 DNA follows: TGTGCCAGCAGCTTAGAGCCACCCCTACATGCTTACAATGAGCAGTTCTTC. Full variable domain (outside the CDR3, taken from reference TRBV11-3 and TRBJ2-1): EAGVVQSPRYKIIEKKQPVAFWCNPISGHNTLYWYLQNLGQGPELLIRYENEEAVDDSQLPKDRFSAERLKGVDSTLKIQPAELGDSAVYLCASSLEPPLHAYNEQFFGPGTRLTVL.